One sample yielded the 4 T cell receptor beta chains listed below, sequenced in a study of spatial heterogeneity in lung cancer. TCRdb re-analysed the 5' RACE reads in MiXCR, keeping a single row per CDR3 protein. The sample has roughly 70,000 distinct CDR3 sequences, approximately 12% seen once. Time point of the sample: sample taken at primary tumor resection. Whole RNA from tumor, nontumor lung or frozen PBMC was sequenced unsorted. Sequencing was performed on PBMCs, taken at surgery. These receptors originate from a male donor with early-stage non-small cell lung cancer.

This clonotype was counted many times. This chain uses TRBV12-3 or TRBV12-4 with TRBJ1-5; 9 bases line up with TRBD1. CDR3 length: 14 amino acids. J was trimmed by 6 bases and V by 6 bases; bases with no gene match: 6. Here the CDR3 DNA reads TGTGCCAGCAGCCCTACAGGGGGCGGTCAGCCCCAGCATTTT. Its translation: CASSPTGGGQPQHF.

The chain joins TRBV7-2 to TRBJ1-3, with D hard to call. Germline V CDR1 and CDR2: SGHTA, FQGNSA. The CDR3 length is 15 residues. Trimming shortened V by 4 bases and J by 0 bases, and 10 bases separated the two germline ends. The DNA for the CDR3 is TGTGCCAGCAGCTCGTCACTTAGCTCTGGAAACACCATATATTTT. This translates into CASSSSLSSGNTIYF.

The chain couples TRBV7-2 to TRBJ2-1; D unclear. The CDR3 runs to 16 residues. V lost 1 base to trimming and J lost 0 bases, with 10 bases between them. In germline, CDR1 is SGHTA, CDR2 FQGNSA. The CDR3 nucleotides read TGTGCCAGCAGCTTAGGCGGAGTAAGCTCCTACAATGAGCAGTTCTTC. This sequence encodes CASSLGGVSSYNEQFF.

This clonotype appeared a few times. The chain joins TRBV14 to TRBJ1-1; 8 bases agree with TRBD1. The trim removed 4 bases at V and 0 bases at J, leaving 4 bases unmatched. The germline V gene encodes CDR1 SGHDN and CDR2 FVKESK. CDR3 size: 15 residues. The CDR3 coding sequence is TGTGCCAGCAGCCTACGGACAGGGATGAACACTGAAGCTTTCTTT. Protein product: CASSLRTGMNTEAFF.